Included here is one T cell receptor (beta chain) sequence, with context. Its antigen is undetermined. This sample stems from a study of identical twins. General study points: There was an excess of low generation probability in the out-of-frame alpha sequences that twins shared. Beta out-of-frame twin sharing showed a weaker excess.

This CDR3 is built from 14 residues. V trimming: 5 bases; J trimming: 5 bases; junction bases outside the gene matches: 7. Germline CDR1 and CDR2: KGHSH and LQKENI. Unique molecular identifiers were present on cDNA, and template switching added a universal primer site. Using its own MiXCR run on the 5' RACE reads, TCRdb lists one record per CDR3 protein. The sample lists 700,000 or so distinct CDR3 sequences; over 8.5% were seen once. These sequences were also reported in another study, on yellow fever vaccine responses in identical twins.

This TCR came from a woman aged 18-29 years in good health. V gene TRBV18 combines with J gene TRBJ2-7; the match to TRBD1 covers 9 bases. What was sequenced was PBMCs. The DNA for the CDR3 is TGTGCCAGCTCAGCGGACAGGGGTCCTAACGAGCAGTACTTC. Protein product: CASSADRGPNEQYF. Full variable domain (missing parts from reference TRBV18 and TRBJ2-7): NAGVMQNPRHLVRRRGQEARLRCSPMKGHSHVYWYRQLPEEGLKFMVYLQKENIIDESGMPKERFSAEFPKEGPSILRIQQVVRGDSAAYFCASSADRGPNEQYFGPGTRLTVT.